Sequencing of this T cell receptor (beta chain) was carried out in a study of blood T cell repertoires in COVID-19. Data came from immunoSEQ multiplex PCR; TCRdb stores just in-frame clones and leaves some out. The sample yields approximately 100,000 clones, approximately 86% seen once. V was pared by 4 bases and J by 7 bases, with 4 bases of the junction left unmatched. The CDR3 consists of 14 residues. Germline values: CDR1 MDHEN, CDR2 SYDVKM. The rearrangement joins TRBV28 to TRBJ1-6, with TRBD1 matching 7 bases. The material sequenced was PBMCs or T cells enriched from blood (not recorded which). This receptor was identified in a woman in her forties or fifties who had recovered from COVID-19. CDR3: CASSSGTANSPLHF. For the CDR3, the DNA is TGTGCCAGCAGTTCAGGGACAGCAAATTCACCCCTCCACTTT. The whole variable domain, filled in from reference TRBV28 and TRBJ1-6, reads DVKVTQSSRYLVKRTGEKVFLECVQDMDHENMFWYRQDPGLGLRLIYFSYDVKMKEKGDIPEGYSVSREKKERFSLILESASTNQTSMYLCASSSGTANSPLHFGNGTRLTVT.